This TCR beta chain appears in the sequencing data of a study of Graves' ophthalmopathy and Graves' hyperthyroidism. This clonotype has a handful of counts. Its antigen is currently unknown. General study findings and limits: Ophthalmopathy could be told apart from stable hyperthyroidism by a 13-signature model (just under 90% sensitivity, over 65% specificity).

RNA transcripts provided the template for amplifying TCR beta CDR3 regions. In the first round, RT-PCR was carried out with HTBI primers, and a multiplex PCR formed the second round. TCRdb itself ran the multiplex PCR reads through MiXCR, one entry per CDR3 protein. Here the sample spans approximately 160,000 distinct CDR3 sequences, under 40% being singletons. Sequenced material: peripheral blood. The source is a woman in her forties with Graves' ophthalmopathy.

The CDR3 DNA follows: TGTGCCTGGAGTCTCCAGGGGAATCAGCCCCAGCATTTT. Its protein is CAWSLQGNQPQHF. The chain combines TRBV30 with TRBJ1-5; D is possibly TRBD1 (6 bases). The CDR3 runs to 13 residues. The V gene lost 2 bases and the J gene lost 4 bases, with 9 bases spanning the gap. Germline loops: CDR1 GTSNPN, CDR2 SVGIG (reference sequence).